This entry is about one T cell receptor beta chain. This specimen comes from a study of blood T cell repertoires in COVID-19. Study-wide context: Some COVID-19 samples were acute and others convalescent; all came from the United States, Italy and Spain. The cDNA or gDNA used as material had been derived from T cells, B-cell-depleted T cells, or PBMCs.

Methods used by the authors: Nucleated cell counts were estimated from reference gene primer amplification. The data were produced by immunoSEQ multiplex PCR, yet TCRdb's version contains in-frame clones alone and is incomplete. D and trimming come from the DNA, and the V and J calls and clone size come from that table. The sample records 60,000 to 90,000 clones, 86% being singletons. Per the germline V gene, CDR1 is SGHTA and CDR2 is FQGTGA. The CDR3 covers 12 residues. Deletions cut 4 bases from V and 6 bases from J, with 8 bases between. Material: peripheral blood. The TCR originated in a human donor in a cohort sampled during active COVID-19. The chain uses TRBV7-3 and TRBJ2-3; D is unresolved. The CDR3 reads CASSSGADTQYF. CDR3 coding DNA: TGTGCCAGCAGCTCCGGAGCGGATACGCAGTATTTT.